The sequence of this T cell receptor (beta chain) was determined in a study of glioma-infiltrating T cells after dendritic cell vaccination. The study's findings and limits: Estimated pretreatment TIL content predicted outcome after dendritic cell vaccination.

Deletions cut 5 bases from V and 6 bases from J, with 11 bases between. The CDR3 runs 13 residues. Germline CDR1 reads MNHEY; CDR2 reads SMNVEV (reference sequence). Details on this clone: What it binds is unknown.

Described time point: after dendritic cell vaccination, including at tumor progression/relapse. The vaccine used monocyte-derived dendritic cells pulsed overnight with autologous tumor lysate. Repertoires were generated with immunoSEQ multiplex PCR, while TCRdb's copy carries only in-frame clones and drops some. The sample lists 2,100 or so clones, around three quarters occurring once. The material sequenced was tumor tissue, taken after dendritic cell vaccination. This TCR came from a human donor with glioblastoma. The chain uses TRBV27 and TRBJ2-4; D is ambiguous. This CDR3 is CASSLKLTNIQYF. CDR3 DNA sequence: TGTGCCAGCAGTCTGAAGCTAACAAACATTCAGTACTTC.